The 17 T cell receptor beta chains in this list originate from one sample, sequenced in a study of T cell responses to AZD1222 COVID-19 vaccine. Data came from immunoSEQ multiplex PCR; TCRdb stores just in-frame clones and leaves some out. This table holds 90,000 to 120,000 clones, over 80% found once. The source was peripheral blood, collected 28 days after the second AZD1222 dose. The origin of the receptors is an adult who received the AZD1222 COVID-19 vaccine.

The rearrangement uses TRBV5-1 and TRBJ1-1; 9 bases line up with TRBD1. CDR3 length: 17 residues. Germline V gene lookup returns CDR1 SGHRS and CDR2 YFSETQ. With V trimmed by 2 bases and J by 3 bases, 11 bases remained unmatched. Here the CDR3 DNA reads TGCGCCAGCAGCTTCTCCGGGACAGGGAGTGTAGACACTGAAGCTTTCTTT. It specifies CASSFSGTGSVDTEAFF.

This rearrangement joins TRBV24-1 to TRBJ2-2; 9 bases fit TRBD1. Germline V lookup: CDR1 KGHDR, CDR2 SFDVKD. J gave up 1 base and V 5 bases, and 4 bases lay outside the gene matches. The CDR3 extends over 16 amino acids. CDR3 nucleotides: TGTGCCACCAGTGGGGCGGGACAGGGGAACACCGGGGAGCTGTTTTTT. Its protein is CATSGAGQGNTGELFF.

The table lists this clone with a count of one. Written as DNA, the CDR3 is TGTGCCAGCAGCCCTTACACCATACAGGGGGCTGTCTATGGCTACACCTTC. Encoded protein: CASSPYTIQGAVYGYTF. The rearrangement joins TRBV7-6 to TRBJ1-2; TRBD1 matches at 9 bases. Germline-derived CDR1 and CDR2 are SGHVS and FNYEAQ. V shed 5 bases, J shed 4 bases, and the junction held 14 bases outside the gene matches. The CDR3 totals 17 residues. Drawing the rest from reference TRBV7-6 and TRBJ1-2, the complete variable domain is GAGVSQSPRYKVTKRGQDVALRCDPISGHVSLYWYRQALGQGPEFLTYFNYEAQQDKSGLPNDRFSAERPEGSISTLTIQRTEQRDSAMYRCASSPYTIQGAVYGYTFGSGTRLTVV.

The V and J genes are TRBV5-1 and TRBJ2-2, with TRBD2 matching 7 bases. The trim removed 3 bases at V and 0 bases at J, leaving 11 bases unmatched. The CDR3 spans 18 residues. CDR1 SGHRS and CDR2 YFSETQ come from the germline V gene. The CDR3 DNA follows: TGCGCCAGCAGCTCGTTGGGCGGGGGACGAACGAACACCGGGGAGCTGTTTTTT. Translation: CASSSLGGGRTNTGELFF.

This sequence joins TRBV10-3 and TRBJ1-1, with D possibly TRBD1 on 6 matching bases. V lost 3 bases and J 4 bases, leaving 12 bases between the germline ends. Germline assignment: CDR1 ENHRY and CDR2 SYGVKD. CDR3 length equals 14 residues. CDR3 nucleotides: TGTGCCATCAGTGAAGTGGCAGGGGCCACTGAAGCTTTCTTT. Translated, it gives CAISEVAGATEAFF.

The chain is built from TRBV18 and TRBJ2-3, with 8 bases that match TRBD1. The V and J ends lost 5 bases and 2 bases, in that order; junction bases with no gene match: 9. In germline, CDR1 is KGHSH, CDR2 LQKENI. The CDR3 totals 16 residues. In nucleotides, the CDR3 is TGTGCCAGCTCAGCTGGGACAGGTACAACCACAGATACGCAGTATTTT. It is translated as CASSAGTGTTTDTQYF.

The chain employs TRBV7-2 and TRBJ1-5, with 11 bases identical to TRBD1. Germline lookup yields CDR1 SGHTA and CDR2 FQGNSA. With V trimmed by 4 bases and J by 0 bases, 8 bases remained unmatched. The length of the CDR3 is 18 residues. In DNA, the CDR3 is TGTGCCAGCAGCTCCGGGACAGGGGGAATTTATAGCAATCAGCCCCAGCATTTT. Its translation: CASSSGTGGIYSNQPQHF.

This clone has ten or more counts. The gene calls are TRBV12-3 or TRBV12-4 and TRBJ1-4; 7 nucleotides line up with TRBD1. The CDR3 is 13 amino acids. J lost 7 bases, V lost 4 bases, and 3 bases had no gene match. As DNA, the CDR3 is TGTGCCAGCAGTTCCCCAGGGGGTGAAAAACTGTTTTTT. Translation gives CASSSPGGEKLFF.

The chain uses TRBV6-5 and TRBJ1-2, with D unresolved. This CDR3 has 14 residues. The ends were cut back, 0 bases at V and 5 bases at J, with 10 bases in the middle. Per germline, CDR1 MNHEY and CDR2 SVGAGI. In DNA, the CDR3 is TGTGCCAGCAGTTACTCCCTTTCGGGGTATGGCTACACCTTC. Protein product: CASSYSLSGYGYTF.

The V call is TRBV19, the J call TRBJ1-6; 9 nucleotides line up with TRBD1. The CDR3 totals 17 residues. Germline V gives CDR1 LNHDA, CDR2 SQIVND (reference sequence). V shed 1 base, J shed 7 bases, and the junction held 8 bases outside the gene matches. CDR3 nucleotides: TGTGCCAGTAGTATAGCCCCACAGGGGGCCGCGAATTCACCCCTCCACTTT. It encodes CASSIAPQGAANSPLHF. Full variable domain (rest looked up from reference TRBV19 and TRBJ1-6): DGGITQSPKYLFRKEGQNVTLSCEQNLNHDAMYWYRQDPGQGLRLIYYSQIVNDFQKGDIAEGYSVSREKKESFPLTVTSAQKNPTAFYLCASSIAPQGAANSPLHFGNGTRLTVT.

This chain uses TRBV9 with TRBJ1-1, with D possibly TRBD1 on 5 matching bases. Deletions cut 6 bases from V and 0 bases from J, with 12 bases between. The germline V gene has CDR1 SGDLS and CDR2 YYNGEE. The CDR3 is made up of 14 amino acids. The CDR3 coding sequence is TGTGCCAGCACCCCCGGGGGTATGAACACTGAAGCTTTCTTT. This codes for CASTPGGMNTEAFF.

V and J are TRBV28 and TRBJ1-6, with D maybe TRBD1 (5 bases). There are 14 residues in the CDR3. Germline CDR1 MDHEN, CDR2 SYDVKM. The V end was cut by 6 bases, the J end by 7 bases, with 13 bases between. DNA of the CDR3: TGTGCCAGCAGATTGACAGTGACCAATTCACCCCTCCACTTT. Translated: CASRLTVTNSPLHF. Drawing the rest from reference TRBV28 and TRBJ1-6, the complete variable domain is DVKVTQSSRYLVKRTGEKVFLECVQDMDHENMFWYRQDPGLGLRLIYFSYDVKMKEKGDIPEGYSVSREKKERFSLILESASTNQTSMYLCASRLTVTNSPLHFGNGTRLTVT.

The chain links TRBV6-5 to TRBJ1-1; D gene uncertain. This CDR3 spans 12 amino acids. Germline loops: CDR1 MNHEY, CDR2 SVGAGI. V lost 2 bases and J 7 bases, leaving 8 bases between the germline ends. The CDR3 protein is CASSYRVFEAFF. The CDR3 DNA is TGTGCCAGCAGTTACAGGGTCTTTGAAGCTTTCTTT.

The chain joins TRBV6-1 to TRBJ2-5; D is ambiguous. The V gene's germline CDR1 is MNHNS and CDR2 SASEGT. CDR3 length: 17 amino acids. V was clipped by 2 bases and J by 0 bases, with 16 bases between them. This chain's CDR3 is CASSESRRTRYQETQYF. The CDR3 DNA sequence: TGTGCCAGCAGTGAAAGCCGGCGTACGAGGTACCAAGAGACCCAGTACTTC.

The chain recombines TRBV6-5 with TRBJ1-5, with TRBD1 matching 8 bases. The CDR3 length is 15 residues. The ends lost 6 bases at V and 2 bases at J; junction bases unmatched: 6. From germline, CDR1 is MNHEY and CDR2 SVGAGI. The CDR3 loop is CASRAGGGGNQPQHF. The CDR3 DNA reads as TGTGCCAGCAGGGCAGGGGGCGGGGGCAATCAGCCCCAGCATTTT.

This chain links TRBV19 with TRBJ2-5, with D uncertain. This CDR3 comprises 17 residues. V shed 0 bases and J shed 5 bases, with 19 bases lying between them. Per the germline V gene, CDR1 is LNHDA and CDR2 is SQIVND (reference sequence). The CDR3 DNA reads as TGTGCCAGTAGTATAGACCGCCGGCTCCGGCCTAGGGAGACCCAGTACTTC. Its translation: CASSIDRRLRPRETQYF.

This clone showed up just a few times. The J gene is TRBJ2-1, the V gene TRBV28; perhaps TRBD2 as D (6 bases). V dropped 7 bases and J dropped 0 bases, with 22 bases sitting between them. Per germline, CDR1 MDHEN and CDR2 SYDVKM. This CDR3 contains 18 residues. CDR3 nucleotide sequence: TGTGCCAGCACCTGGAGGGTATTGGGGGGACCCTCCTACAATGAGCAGTTCTTC. Its protein is CASTWRVLGGPSYNEQFF.